This T cell receptor beta chain was documented in a study of T-cell reconstitution after alpha-beta-depleted transplantation in children (dated by TCRdb to 2016 to 2018). For context, the study as a whole: The study quantitatively tracked T-cell immune reconstitution after TCRalphabeta/CD19-depleted allogeneic hematopoietic cell transplantation in children using TCR repertoire profiling.

There are many counts of this clonotype. No antigen is known for it. Base qualities are not recorded, but no much larger clone differs from it by a single base. The sample's treatment or condition, from its label and the paper: allogeneic hematopoietic cell transplantation with graft depleted of TCRalphabeta T cells and CD19 B cells. The children who served as transplant recipients had been given grafts of TCRalphabeta/CD19-depleted allogeneic hematopoietic cells. Relative to germline, V is 4 bases shorter and J is 0 bases shorter, with 10 bases between their ends. From the cysteine through the phenylalanine, the CDR3 covers 14 amino acids. Just the 42-base CDR3 DNA is kept, in frame starting at base 1. Sequences SQVTM (CDR1) and ANQGSEA (CDR2) are obtained from the germline V gene. The paper's findings and limits, for the study overall: In some patients, high TCRbeta diversity at day 60 was attributed to recipient T cells and intrathymic progenitors that had survived conditioning. Hyperexpanded clone frequencies declined over subsequent months; after one year, T-cell counts and TCRbeta diversity were mostly attributed to newly produced T cells. The apparently early recovery of alphabetaT-cell counts about two months after transplant reportedly depended on only several hundred rapidly expanded clones that came from non-depleted graft cells.

The library was produced with PCR. Sequencing instrument: Illumina HiSeq 2500. TCR libraries were prepared with molecular barcoding, using unique molecular identifiers to normalize TCRbeta repertoire quantification. The raw public reads went through TCRdb reprocessing: fastp at Q25, MiXCR clone calling, in-frame beta chains kept. Identical CDR3 protein sequences are pooled into one entry, listed with their most common genes and DNA. The sample profile shows 440,000 or so distinct CDR3 sequences; approximately 41% of them were found once. The ten largest clones represent 27% of the sample. Here the sequenced sample was PBMCs, taken before TCRalphabeta/CD19-depleted stem cell transplant. The clonotype was recovered from a girl aged 2-10 years with aplastic anemia, due to receive a stem cell transplant. The sequence is built from TRBV29-1 and TRBJ1-5; the D gene cannot be resolved reliably. The CDR3: CSVAASDSNQPQHF. The nucleotide sequence reads TGCAGCGTTGCGGCCTCCGATAGCAATCAGCCCCAGCATTTT.